The sequence of this T cell receptor (beta chain) was determined in a study of T cells in Graves' hyperthyroidism and ophthalmopathy. The CDR3 is 16 amino acids. The germline gives CDR1 SEHNR, CDR2 FQNEAQ (reference sequence). V shed 3 bases, J shed 1 base, and the junction held 6 bases outside the gene matches. This clonotype turned up a few times. Its matching antigen is unknown. Across 18 months, stable Graves' hyperthyroidism was marked by no progression to ophthalmopathy. Exclusion of a patient resulted from uncontrolled infection, other autoimmune disease, pregnancy or lactation. Amplification yielded TCR beta CDR3 regions, with RNA transcripts as the source. HTBI primers were employed in a first-round RT-PCR of the TCR CDR3. A single record per CDR3 protein comes from TCRdb applying MiXCR to the multiplex PCR reads. Among hundreds of thousands of distinct CDR3 sequences listed, around 42% were seen once.

Findings of the study overall: Before onset, ophthalmopathy was predicted by the model a median about 6.2 months earlier.

The specimen sequenced was peripheral blood or thyroid tissue (not recorded which). The receptor was isolated from a woman aged 18 to 35 with Graves' hyperthyroidism. The chain couples TRBV7-9 to TRBJ2-7; 10 nucleotides match TRBD2. The CDR3 nucleotides read TGTGCCAGCAGCTTGGTAGCTAGCGGGAGTTCCTACGAGCAGTACTTC. Translated, it gives CASSLVASGSSYEQYF.